Each of the 14 T cell receptor beta chains below was sequenced from the same sample in a study of cytomegalovirus exposure and HLA in healthy donors. Both 60 Vbeta primers and 13 Jbeta primers went into the PCR. Here immunoSEQ multiplex PCR was the method, and the copy in TCRdb shows in-frame clones only, minus some. The table records about 300,000 clones, 70% to 90% of them present only once. Sample: PBMCs. Receptors were obtained from a man aged 40-49 years in good health and CMV-seropositive.

This clone was counted a single time. This chain links TRBV2 with TRBJ2-7; 8 nucleotides agree with TRBD1. The germline gives CDR1 SNHLY, CDR2 FYNNEI. The J segment lost 0 bases and the V segment lost 7 bases, leaving 8 bases of the junction unmatched. There are 15 residues in the CDR3. The CDR3 reads CASTLDRGLSYEQYF. For the CDR3, the DNA is TGTGCCAGCACTTTAGACAGGGGCCTCTCCTACGAGCAGTACTTC.

The V call is TRBV11-2, the J call TRBJ2-7; D uncertain. Germline CDR1 and CDR2: SGHAT and FQNNGV. CDR3 size: 12 residues. V gave up 1 base and J gave up 3 bases, with 4 bases separating them. The CDR3, as DNA: TGTGCCAGCAGCTTAGCCAGCTACGAGCAGTACTTC. It specifies CASSLASYEQYF.

The genes are TRBV2 and TRBJ2-7; possible D gene TRBD1, 6 bases. The V end lost 3 bases, the J end lost 4 bases, and 13 bases lay between the germline ends. The CDR3 contains 14 residues. Germline V gene lookup returns CDR1 SNHLY and CDR2 FYNNEI. The CDR3 nucleotides read TGTGCCAGCAGTGAGTTGCTGGGGGCTTACGAGCAGTACTTC. Translating gives CASSELLGAYEQYF. The whole variable domain, remainder taken from reference TRBV2 and TRBJ2-7, is EPEVTQTPSHQVTQMGQEVILRCVPISNHLYFYWYRQILGQKVEFLVSFYNNEISEKSEIFDDQFSVERPDGSNFTLKIRSTKLEDSAMYFCASSELLGAYEQYFGPGTRLTVT.

The chain joins TRBV5-6 to TRBJ2-7, with 11 bases identical to TRBD2. With V trimmed by 2 bases and J by 7 bases, 8 bases remained unmatched. Germline lookup yields CDR1 SGHDT and CDR2 YYEEEE. The CDR3 length is 15 residues. In DNA, the CDR3 is TGTGCCAGCAGCTTAGGGTTAGCGGGAGGGCGAGAGCAGTACTTC. This codes for CASSLGLAGGREQYF. Combining the CDR3 with reference TRBV5-6 and TRBJ2-7 gives the whole variable domain DAGVTQSPTHLIKTRGQQVTLRCSPKSGHDTVSWYQQALGQGPQFIFQYYEEEERQRGNFPDRFSGHQFPNYSSELNVNALLLGDSALYLCASSLGLAGGREQYFGPGTRLTVT.

The CDR3 loop is CASSAGIAEAFF. In DNA form, the CDR3 reads TGTGCCAGTAGTGCAGGGATCGCTGAAGCTTTCTTT. V is TRBV19 and J is TRBJ1-1; a possible D gene is TRBD1 (5 bases). The V end was cut by 5 bases, the J end by 6 bases, with 10 bases between. The V gene's germline CDR1 is LNHDA and CDR2 SQIVND (reference sequence). This CDR3 region has 12 residues.

Comments on this clone: At one end, the junction sequence differs from germline, possibly due to a read error. The chain joins TRBV7-7 to TRBJ2-1; D is unresolved. The CDR3 length is 14 residues. Per germline, CDR1 SSHAT and CDR2 FNYEAQ (reference sequence). The CDR3 reads CASSELGLGHEQFF. As DNA, the CDR3 is TGTGCTAGCAGCGAGCTTGGGTTGGGCCATGAGCAGTTCTTC.

This chain connects TRBV6-5 to TRBJ2-7, with a possible D match to TRBD2 (6 bases). V lost 6 bases and J 0 bases, leaving 15 bases between the germline ends. The CDR3 is made up of 15 amino acids. Per the germline V gene, CDR1 is MNHEY and CDR2 is SVGAGI. CDR3: CASSWGDGRSYEQYF. The CDR3 nucleotides read TGTGCCAGCAGCTGGGGGGACGGACGCTCCTACGAGCAGTACTTC.

The V gene is TRBV9, the J gene TRBJ2-7; TRBD2 matches at 9 bases. From germline, CDR1 is SGDLS and CDR2 YYNGEE. The CDR3 contains 15 residues. J was trimmed by 2 bases and V by 1 base; bases with no gene match: 4. The CDR3 region is CASSVRASGTYEQYF. The CDR3 region has the DNA TGTGCCAGCAGCGTAAGGGCTAGCGGGACCTACGAGCAGTACTTC.

The chain links TRBV7-2 to TRBJ2-7; D is possibly TRBD2 (6 bases). Germline-derived CDR1 and CDR2 are SGHTA and FQGNSA. V lost 5 bases and J lost 5, with 16 bases in between. The CDR3 loop spans 14 amino acids. The DNA for the CDR3 is TGTGCCAGCAGCCCGATACTAGCTCGCCACGAGCAGTACTTC. Its translation: CASSPILARHEQYF.

The V and J genes are TRBV6-6 and TRBJ2-7; 9 nucleotides line up with TRBD1. CDR1 and CDR2 from the germline V gene are MNHNY and SVGAGI (reference sequence). J lost 5 bases, V lost 5 bases, and 4 bases had no gene match. The CDR3 is 13 residues long. The DNA of the CDR3 is TGTGCCAGCAGTCAGGACAGGGGAGACGAGCAGTACTTC. Protein product: CASSQDRGDEQYF.

This chain links TRBV6-5 with TRBJ1-3; unclear D gene. Trimming took 2 bases from V and 1 from J, leaving 9 bases between them. The CDR3 runs to 15 residues. Germline CDR1 MNHEY, CDR2 SVGAGI. In DNA form, the CDR3 reads TGTGCCAGCAGTTACGAGTTCAGGTCTGGAAACACCATATATTTT. Its protein product is CASSYEFRSGNTIYF.

V gene TRBV13 combines with J gene TRBJ2-7; D possibly corresponds to TRBD1 (5 bases). CDR1 is PRHDT, CDR2 FYEKMQ, per germline (reference sequence). The CDR3 totals 14 residues. V was shortened by 2 bases and J by 1 base, with 9 bases between the two germline ends. Written as DNA, the CDR3 is TGTGCCAGCAGCTTATTCGCAGGGTCCTACGAGCAGTACTTC. Protein: CASSLFAGSYEQYF.

V and J are TRBV6-5 and TRBJ1-2; D might be TRBD1 (5 bases). The V and J ends lost 2 bases and 1 base respectively, with 11 bases between them. The CDR3 runs 15 residues. CDR1 MNHEY and CDR2 SVGAGI come from the germline V gene. The CDR3 region is CASSYRQNINYGYTF. The CDR3 DNA is TGTGCCAGCAGTTACAGACAGAATATTAACTATGGCTACACCTTC.

Regarding this clone: Germline and junction disagree at one end, which may indicate a read error. V is TRBV7-9 and J is TRBJ1-1; 8 nucleotides agree with TRBD1. From germline, CDR1 is SEHNR and CDR2 FQNEAQ (reference sequence). This CDR3 contains 13 residues. The CDR3, as DNA: TGTTCCAGCAGCTTAGGTCAGGGGGCGAAGGCTTTCTTT. The encoded protein is CSSSLGQGAKAFF.